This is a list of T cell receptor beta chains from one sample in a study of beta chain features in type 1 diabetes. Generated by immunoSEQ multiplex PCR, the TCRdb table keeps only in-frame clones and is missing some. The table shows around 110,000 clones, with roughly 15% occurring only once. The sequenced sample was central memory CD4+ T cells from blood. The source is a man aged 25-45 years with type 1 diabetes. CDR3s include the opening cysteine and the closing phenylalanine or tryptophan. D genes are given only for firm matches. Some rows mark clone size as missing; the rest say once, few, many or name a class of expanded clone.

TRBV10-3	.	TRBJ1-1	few	TGTGCCATCAGTTCGATTCTCACTGAAGCTTTCTTT	CAISSILTEAFF
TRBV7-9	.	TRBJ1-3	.	TGTGCCAGCAAAACAACAGGGTTACTCTCTGGAAACACCATATATTTT	CASKTTGLLSGNTIYF
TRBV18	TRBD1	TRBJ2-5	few	TGTGCCAGCTCACTAAATGTTGCCGGGACAGGGGGCTTAGAGACCCAGTACTTC	CASSLNVAGTGGLETQYF
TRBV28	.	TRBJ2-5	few	TGTGCCAGCAGTAAAGGCACGCAAGAGACCCAGTACTTC	CASSKGTQETQYF
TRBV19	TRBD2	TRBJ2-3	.	TGTGCATCAGCGGGGACTAGCGGGGTTGCAGATACGCAGTATTTT	CASAGTSGVADTQYF
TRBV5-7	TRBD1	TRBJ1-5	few	TGTGCCAGCAGCTTGATTGACAGGGGCAAGGGCAATCAGCCCCAGCATTTT	CASSLIDRGKGNQPQHF
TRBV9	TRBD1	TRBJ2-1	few	TGTGCCAGCAGCGTAGGGACAGGGTTAGACAATGAGCAGTTCTTC	CASSVGTGLDNEQFF
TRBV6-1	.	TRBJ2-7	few	TGTGCCAGCAGTCCCCGACAGGAGGCCTACGAGCAGTACTTC	CASSPRQEAYEQYF
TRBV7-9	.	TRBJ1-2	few	TGTGCCAGCAGCTTTCACAGATCTAACTATGGCTACACCTTC	CASSFHRSNYGYTF
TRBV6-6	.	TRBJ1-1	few	TGTGCCAGCAGTTACTCCCCAGGTCCGAACACTGAAGCTTTCTTT	CASSYSPGPNTEAFF
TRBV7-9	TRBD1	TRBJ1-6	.	TGTGCCAGCAGCCGGACAGGGACTTCACCCCTCCACTTT	CASSRTGTSPLHF
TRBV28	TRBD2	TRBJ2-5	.	TGTGCCAGCAGTTCGCCTACTAGCGGCCAAGAGACCCAGTACTTC	CASSSPTSGQETQYF
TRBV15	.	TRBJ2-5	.	TGTGCCACCAGCAGATCCGAACGGCCGTTGGAAGAGACCCAGTACTTC	CATSRSERPLEETQYF
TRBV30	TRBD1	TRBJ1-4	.	TGTGCCTGGAGTCGACAGGGGAATGAAAAACTGTTTTTT	CAWSRQGNEKLFF
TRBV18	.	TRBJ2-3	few	TGTGCCAGCTCACCTGGGACCAAAGATACGCAGTATTTT	CASSPGTKDTQYF
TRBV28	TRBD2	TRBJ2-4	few	TGTGCCAGCAGTTCCAGCGGGGGGCCGGTTGCTCAGTACTTC	CASSSSGGPVAQYF
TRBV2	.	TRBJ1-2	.	TGTGCCAGCAGTGCGGGCCCGAGGTATGGCTACACCTTC	CASSAGPRYGYTF
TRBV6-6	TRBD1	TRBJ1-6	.	TGTGCCAGCAGTCCACCGGGACAGGGGATTTCACCCCTCCACTTT	CASSPPGQGISPLHF
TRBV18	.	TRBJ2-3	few	TGTGCCAGCTCACCAAACGGCGGAGATACGCAGTATTTT	CASSPNGGDTQYF
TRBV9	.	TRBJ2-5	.	TGTGCCAGCAGCGTAGCCGTGGGGGCCGGGAGAGAGACCCAGTACTTC	CASSVAVGAGRETQYF
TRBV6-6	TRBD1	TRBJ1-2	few	TGTGCCAGCAGAAACCGGGACAGGGGTGACTATGGCTACACCTTC	CASRNRDRGDYGYTF
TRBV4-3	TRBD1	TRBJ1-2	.	TGCGCCAGCAGCCTCCAGGGGGTCGGCAATGGCTACACCTTC	CASSLQGVGNGYTF
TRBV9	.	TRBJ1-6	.	TGTGCCAGCAGCGCCGAATTTGGCCCTCGGCAGGGATCACCCCTCCACTTT	CASSAEFGPRQGSPLHF
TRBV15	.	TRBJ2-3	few	TGTGCCACCAGCAGAGACAGGGCAAGGACAGATACGCAGTATTTT	CATSRDRARTDTQYF
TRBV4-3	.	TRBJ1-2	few	TGCGCCAGCAGCCAGGATTTAACAGCCTATGGCTACACCTTC	CASSQDLTAYGYTF
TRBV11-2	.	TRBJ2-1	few	TGTGCCAGCAGCTCGATAAGTACTTTGGACCCGAGCTCCTACAATGAGCAGTTCTTC	CASSSISTLDPSSYNEQFF
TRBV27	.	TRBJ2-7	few	TGTGCCAGCAGTTTGAAGGGCTACGAGCAGTACTTC	CASSLKGYEQYF
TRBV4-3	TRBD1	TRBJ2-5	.	TGCGCCAGCAGCCTGGGACAGGGAGAGACCCAGTACTTC	CASSLGQGETQYF
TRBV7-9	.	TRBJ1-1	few	TGTGCCAGCAGCCCTAAGGAGCGCTTGAACACTGAAGCTTTCTTT	CASSPKERLNTEAFF
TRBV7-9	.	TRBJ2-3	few	TGTGCCAGCAGCTTAGGCGGGCGGGGGCACACAGATACGCAGTATTTT	CASSLGGRGHTDTQYF
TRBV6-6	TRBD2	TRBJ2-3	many	TGTGCCAGCAGTTTCGTCGGGGGGTTGCCAGATACGCAGTATTTT	CASSFVGGLPDTQYF
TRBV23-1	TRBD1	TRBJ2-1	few	TGCGCCAGCAGAGGTTGCGGACAGGGAGCGAATGAGCAGTTCTTC	CASRGCGQGANEQFF
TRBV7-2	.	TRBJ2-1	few	TGTGCCAGCAGCTTAGCTGACGATGAGCAGTTCTTC	CASSLADDEQFF
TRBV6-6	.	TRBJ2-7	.	TGTGCCAGCACCCCGGGTAGCGGTAGCTCCTACGAGCAGTACTTC	CASTPGSGSSYEQYF
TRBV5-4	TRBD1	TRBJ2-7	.	TGTGCCAGCAGCCGACAGGGGGGGGACGAGCAGTACTTC	CASSRQGGDEQYF
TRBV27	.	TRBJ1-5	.	TGTGCCAGCAGGGGAAGTTATAGCAATCAGCCCCAGCATTTT	CASRGSYSNQPQHF
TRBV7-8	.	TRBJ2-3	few	TGTGCCAGCAGCTTTCTAAAAGATACGCAGTATTTT	CASSFLKDTQYF
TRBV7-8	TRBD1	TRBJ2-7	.	TGTGCCAGCAGCAACCGACAGGGGGGAACCTACGAGCAGTACTTC	CASSNRQGGTYEQYF
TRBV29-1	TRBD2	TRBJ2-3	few	TGCAGCGTGGAGTTAGCGGGGGCCGGCAGCACGCAGTATTTT	CSVELAGAGSTQYF
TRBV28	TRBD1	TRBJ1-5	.	TGTGCCAGCAGTTCACCCGGGACAGGCGGGCAGCCCCAGCATTTT	CASSSPGTGGQPQHF
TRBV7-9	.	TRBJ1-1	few	TGTGCCAGCAGCCTCTCCGCGGGCGCGGTCGGTGGCACTGAAGCTTTCTTT	CASSLSAGAVGGTEAFF
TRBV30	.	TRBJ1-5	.	TGTGCCTGGAGTAAGGACCATCTGGGTCAGCCCCAGCATTTT	CAWSKDHLGQPQHF
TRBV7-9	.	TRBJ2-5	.	TGTGCCAGCAGCCTGGAACCTTCTGGGACCCAGTACTTC	CASSLEPSGTQYF
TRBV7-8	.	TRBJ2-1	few	TGTGCCAGCAGCTTCGGACCTTGGCAGTTCTTC	CASSFGPWQFF
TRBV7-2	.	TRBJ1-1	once	TGTGCCAGCAGCTTAGGGCTGGCGAACACTGAAGCTTTCTTT	CASSLGLANTEAFF
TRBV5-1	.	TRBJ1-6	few	TGCGCCAGCAGACCGAAAGCGGTAGGGGATTCACCCCTCCACTTT	CASRPKAVGDSPLHF
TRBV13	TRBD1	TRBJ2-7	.	TGTGCCAGCAGCGGACGGACAGGGTACGAGACCTACGAGCAGTACTTC	CASSGRTGYETYEQYF
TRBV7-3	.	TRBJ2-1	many	TGTGCCAGCAGCCCACAGCCAGCCGTTTACAATGAGCAGTTCTTC	CASSPQPAVYNEQFF
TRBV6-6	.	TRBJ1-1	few	TGTGCCACTGAATCTGGGACACCCATTGAAGCTTTCTTT	CATESGTPIEAFF
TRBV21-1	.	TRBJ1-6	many	TGTGCCAGCACCCCGGGGCCGTCAAATTCACCCCTCCACTTT	CASTPGPSNSPLHF
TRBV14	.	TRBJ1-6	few	TGTGCCAGCAGCCCCCGGACAGATTCACCCCTCCACTTT	CASSPRTDSPLHF
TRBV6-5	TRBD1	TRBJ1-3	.	TGTGCCAGCAGTTTGACAGGGATTGGAAACACCATATATTTT	CASSLTGIGNTIYF
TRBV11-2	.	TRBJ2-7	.	TGTGCCAGCAGCTTAGTGCGACAGCATTACGAGCAGTACTTC	CASSLVRQHYEQYF
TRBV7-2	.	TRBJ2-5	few	TGTGCCAGCAGCTTACGCGGAGGGCCCGAGACCCAGTACTTC	CASSLRGGPETQYF